This T cell receptor (beta chain) appears in the sequencing data of a study of blood T cell repertoires in COVID-19. Study overall: Whether acute or convalescent, the COVID-19 samples came from the United States, Italy and Spain. From T cells, B-cell-depleted T cells, or PBMCs came the material, which was cDNA or gDNA.

Clones were sequenced by immunoSEQ multiplex PCR, and TCRdb holds only the in-frame ones, with some missing. This table has approximately 100,000 clones, around 66% appearing once. Specimen: peripheral blood. The origin of this receptor is an elderly man with acute or convalescent COVID-19.

CDR3 protein: CAISMVGDSTDTQYF. CDR3 bases: TGTGCCATCAGTATGGTGGGCGATAGCACAGATACGCAGTATTTT. The chain uses TRBV10-3 and TRBJ2-3; D is uncertain. V lost 5 bases and J 0 bases, leaving 12 bases between the germline ends. Per germline, CDR1 ENHRY and CDR2 SYGVKD. The CDR3 totals 15 residues.